These 7 T cell receptor beta chains were sequenced from one sample in a study of T cell responses to AZD1222 COVID-19 vaccine. Sequencing used immunoSEQ multiplex PCR; TCRdb keeps in-frame clones, though not all of them. The table records 60,000 to 75,000 clones, roughly nine tenths of them present only once. Specimen: peripheral blood, collected 28 days after the second AZD1222 dose. Receptors were obtained from an adult who received the AZD1222 COVID-19 vaccine.

CDR3 bases: TGTGCCAGCAGCTTAGCCGCGGCTAGCACAGATACGCAGTATTTT. As protein: CASSLAAASTDTQYF. This chain uses TRBV7-8 with TRBJ2-3; the D is unclear. V shed 0 bases and J shed 0 bases, with 7 bases lying between them. This CDR3 is built from 15 residues. Germline V gene data show CDR1 as SGHVS and CDR2 as FQNEAQ.

J is TRBJ2-1 and V is TRBV5-1, with D possibly matching TRBD1 (6 bases). This CDR3 spans 17 amino acids. Trimming pared 3 bases from V and 0 bases from J, leaving 16 bases between. Germline values: CDR1 SGHRS, CDR2 YFSETQ. DNA for the CDR3: TGCGCCAGCAGCTGGGTGGGGGACACTAGCTCCTACAATGAGCAGTTCTTC. Its translation: CASSWVGDTSSYNEQFF.

This clone was recorded only once. The chain links TRBV6-5 to TRBJ1-5, with TRBD1 identical over 7 bases. The CDR3 is made up of 15 amino acids. In germline, CDR1 is MNHEY, CDR2 SVGAGI. J was trimmed by 1 base and V by 6 bases; bases with no gene match: 6. The CDR3 region has the DNA TGTGCCAGCAGGGGAGGGGGCGCGAGCAATCAGCCCCAGCATTTT. It is translated as CASRGGGASNQPQHF.

The chain employs TRBV5-1 and TRBJ2-5; D is possibly TRBD2 (5 bases). The CDR3 is 15 amino acids. The V end lost 4 bases, the J end lost 2 bases, and 15 bases lay between the germline ends. The germline V gene encodes CDR1 SGHRS and CDR2 YFSETQ. The CDR3 sequence: CASSPSGRGQETQYF. The CDR3 DNA sequence: TGCGCCAGCAGCCCGTCGGGTCGGGGACAAGAGACCCAGTACTTC. Together with reference TRBV5-1 and TRBJ2-5, the CDR3 gives the full variable domain: KAGVTQTPRYLIKTRGQQVTLSCSPISGHRSVSWYQQTPGQGLQFLFEYFSETQRNKGNFPGRFSGRQFSNSRSEMNVSTLELGDSALYLCASSPSGRGQETQYFGPGTRLLVL.

The J gene is TRBJ1-2, the V gene TRBV6-5; 7 bases are shared with TRBD1. V trimming: 6 bases; J trimming: 6 bases; junction bases outside the gene matches: 10. In germline, CDR1 is MNHEY, CDR2 SVGAGI. The CDR3 loop spans 14 amino acids. The chain's CDR3 is CASRKRQTGNGYTF. As DNA, the CDR3 is TGTGCCAGCAGAAAAAGACAGACAGGGAATGGCTACACCTTC.

This rearrangement joins TRBV5-8 to TRBJ2-7, with a possible D match to TRBD2 (6 bases). With 4 bases removed from V and 4 bases from J, the gap between germline ends came to 21 bases. CDR3 length: 16 amino acids. Per germline, CDR1 SGHTS and CDR2 YDEGEE. The CDR3 region is CASSPEGRSFGYEQYF. The CDR3 coding sequence is TGTGCCAGCAGCCCGGAGGGCCGGAGTTTTGGTTACGAGCAGTACTTC.

CDR3: CASTTTDRVFHF. In DNA form, the CDR3 reads TGTGCCAGCACCACAACTGACAGGGTGTTCCACTTT. The gene calls are TRBV4-2 and TRBJ1-6; 7 nucleotides agree with TRBD1. The germline V gene encodes CDR1 LGHNA and CDR2 YNFKEQ. This CDR3 region has 12 residues. V was pared by 7 bases and J by 17 bases, with 11 bases of the junction left unmatched.